Below are 9 T cell receptor beta chains sequenced from a single sample in a study of cytomegalovirus exposure and HLA in healthy donors. The PCR employed 60 Vbeta primers together with 13 Jbeta primers. Here immunoSEQ multiplex PCR was the method, and the copy in TCRdb shows in-frame clones only, minus some. The repertoire holds around 150,000 clones, with approximately 80% as singletons. The sample taken for sequencing was PBMCs. The receptors originated from a woman in her 40s in good health and CMV-seronegative.

The count of this clone is one. The chain links TRBV7-9 to TRBJ2-7, with D tentatively TRBD2 (5 bases). Looked up from germline, CDR1 is SEHNR and CDR2 is FQNEAQ (reference sequence). The CDR3 loop spans 16 amino acids. The ends were cut back, 5 bases at V and 5 bases at J, with 22 bases in the middle. CDR3: CASSPTLNSRVNEQYF. The CDR3, as DNA: TGTGCCAGCAGCCCGACACTCAATTCGAGGGTCAACGAGCAGTACTTC.

This clone was counted once. The V and J genes are TRBV13 and TRBJ2-5; a possible D gene is TRBD2 (7 bases). The ends were cut back, 3 bases at V and 4 bases at J, with 18 bases in the middle. Germline V gives CDR1 PRHDT, CDR2 FYEKMQ (reference sequence). The CDR3 has 16 amino acids. DNA of the CDR3: TGTGCCAGCAGCTTTCGGGGGGCCGGGGAGGGAGAGACCCAGTACTTC. This codes for CASSFRGAGEGETQYF.

The CDR3 DNA sequence: TGTGCCAGCAGCGGTGGCGAGGGGGCCGGGGAGCTGTTTTTT. Its translation is CASSGGEGAGELFF. The chain employs TRBV6-4 and TRBJ2-2; a weak D match, TRBD1 (6 bases). The V gene lost 6 bases and the J gene lost 6 bases, with 14 bases spanning the gap. The CDR3 spans 14 residues. CDR1 is MRHNA and CDR2 is SNTAGT in the germline V gene.

The chain uses TRBV2 and TRBJ1-5; D call uncertain. CDR3 length: 14 residues. Looked up from germline, CDR1 is SNHLY and CDR2 is FYNNEI. The V end was cut by 4 bases, the J end by 7 bases, with 14 bases between. The CDR3 reads CASSGQEASQPQHF. The CDR3 region has the DNA TGTGCCAGCAGTGGCCAGGAAGCCAGCCAGCCCCAGCATTTT.

The chain carries TRBV5-1 and TRBJ1-3; D is ambiguous. Trimming stripped 4 bases from V and 0 bases from J, with 14 bases between. CDR3 length: 16 amino acids. CDR1 is SGHRS, CDR2 YFSETQ, per germline. CDR3 in DNA: TGCGCCAGCAGCCCGTCCGACATGGGCTCTGGAAACACCATATATTTT. Its protein product is CASSPSDMGSGNTIYF.

V usage is TRBV5-1 and J usage is TRBJ1-2; D remains unclear. Germline assignment: CDR1 SGHRS and CDR2 YFSETQ. This CDR3 spans 13 amino acids. V was cut by 0 bases and J by 5 bases, with 8 bases left in between. The CDR3 spells CASSLVSRYGYTF. CDR3 nucleotide sequence: TGCGCCAGCAGCTTGGTGAGCCGTTATGGCTACACCTTC.

The V call is TRBV10-3, the J call TRBJ2-3; 9 bases align to TRBD1. The V gene's germline CDR1 is ENHRY and CDR2 SYGVKD. The CDR3 length is 15 residues. V was clipped by 4 bases and J by 5 bases; unmatched bases: 7. The CDR3 loop reads CAISARQGGVDTQYF. DNA for the CDR3: TGTGCCATCAGTGCCAGACAGGGGGGGGTAGATACGCAGTATTTT.

The rearrangement uses TRBV11-2 and TRBJ1-1; D possibly corresponds to TRBD1 (6 bases). V lost 4 bases and J 0 bases, leaving 21 bases between the germline ends. The CDR3 runs 18 residues. CDR1 is SGHAT and CDR2 is FQNNGV in the germline V gene. CDR3 sequence: CASSSRFGRGGVNTEAFF. The CDR3 DNA reads TGTGCCAGCAGCTCCCGCTTTGGCAGGGGAGGGGTGAACACTGAAGCTTTCTTT.

CDR3 sequence: CASSLSSGGETQYF. Here the CDR3 DNA reads TGTGCCAGCAGCTTATCTAGCGGGGGAGAGACCCAGTACTTC. This chain links TRBV13 with TRBJ2-5; 10 bases agree with TRBD2. The junction had 1 base not matched to a gene; V was cut back by 2 bases and J by 4 bases. The germline gives CDR1 PRHDT, CDR2 FYEKMQ (reference sequence). The CDR3 is made up of 14 amino acids. Based on the CDR3 plus reference TRBV13 and TRBJ2-5, the full variable domain is AAGVIQSPRHLIKEKRETATLKCYPIPRHDTVYWYQQGPGQDPQFLISFYEKMQSDKGSIPDRFSAQQFSDYHSELNMSSLELGDSALYFCASSLSSGGETQYFGPGTRLLVL.